This T cell receptor beta chain was identified during a study of T-cell reconstitution after alpha-beta-depleted transplantation in children. The junction had 2 bases not matched to a gene; V was cut back by 2 bases and J by 2 bases. Per the germline V gene, CDR1 is MGHRA and CDR2 is YSYEKL. The CDR3 sequence is 14 residues long. TCRbeta library construction was performed incorporating unique molecular identifiers. TCRdb re-derived calls from the PCR reads in MiXCR, one entry per CDR3 protein. The sample shows over 400,000 distinct CDR3 sequences, 43% of them seen only once. The chain couples TRBV4-1 to TRBJ2-7; TRBD2 matches at 8 bases. The source of this sequence is a girl aged 2 to 10 with aplastic anemia, due to receive a stem cell transplant. Specimen: PBMCs, collected before TCRalphabeta/CD19-depleted stem cell transplant. CDR3 DNA sequence: TGCGCCAGCAGCCAAAAGACTAGCGCCTACGAGCAGTACTTC. It is translated as CASSQKTSAYEQYF.